This is a list of T cell receptor beta chains from one sample in a study of blood T cell repertoires in COVID-19. Using immunoSEQ multiplex PCR, the repertoire was profiled, and TCRdb retains in-frame clones only, with some absent. The sample shows around 100,000 clones, 70% to 90% of them seen only once. The material sequenced was peripheral blood. The origin of the receptors is a man in his forties with acute or convalescent COVID-19. Each CDR3 is given with its conserved first and last residue. The D gene is left open where the match is weak. The size entry is marked missing in some rows and otherwise reads once, few, many or a size class.

CDR3 DNA: TGTGCCAGCAGCCTCCACCCCGGACAGACGAACACCGGGGAGCTGTTTTTT
CDR3 protein: CASSLHPGQTNTGELFF
clone size: NA
D gene: NA
J gene: TRBJ2-2
V gene: TRBV7-6

CDR3 DNA: TGTGCCAGCAGCTTACAGGGGTTGATCAATTCACCCCTCCACTTT
CDR3 protein: CASSLQGLINSPLHF
clone size: few
D gene: NA
J gene: TRBJ1-6
V gene: TRBV7-2

CDR3 DNA: TGTGCCTGGAGCACGGCCGGGGGCTACAATGAGCAGTTCTTC
CDR3 protein: CAWSTAGGYNEQFF
clone size: NA
D gene: NA
J gene: TRBJ2-1
V gene: TRBV30

CDR3 DNA: TGTGCCAGCAGCTCCCCAGGCAGGGACTACGAGCAGTACTTC
CDR3 protein: CASSSPGRDYEQYF
clone size: NA
D gene: NA
J gene: TRBJ2-7
V gene: TRBV7-9

CDR3 DNA: TGTGCCAGCAGCTCATTTGCGGGGGGAGGGCAAGATACGCAGTATTTT
CDR3 protein: CASSSFAGGGQDTQYF
clone size: NA
D gene: TRBD2
J gene: TRBJ2-3
V gene: TRBV7-8

CDR3 DNA: TGCGCCAGCAGCCAAGACCAGGCAGGCCAGGGGCTAGACTATGGCTACACCTTC
CDR3 protein: CASSQDQAGQGLDYGYTF
clone size: NA
D gene: NA
J gene: TRBJ1-2
V gene: TRBV4-3

CDR3 DNA: TGTGCCAGCAGCTTAAGCGGACAGGGGGCGCAAGGTGGCTACACCTTC
CDR3 protein: CASSLSGQGAQGGYTF
clone size: once
D gene: TRBD1
J gene: TRBJ1-2
V gene: TRBV27

CDR3 DNA: TGCAGCGTTGAACCGTCGGCAGGAGGAGAGACCCAGTACTTC
CDR3 protein: CSVEPSAGGETQYF
clone size: NA
D gene: NA
J gene: TRBJ2-5
V gene: TRBV29-1

CDR3 DNA: TGTGCCAGCAGTGAATCTAGGGGATTTTTCCACGAGCAGTACTTC
CDR3 protein: CASSESRGFFHEQYF
clone size: once
D gene: NA
J gene: TRBJ2-7
V gene: TRBV25-1

CDR3 DNA: TGTGCCAGCAGGGGACAGCTGCAAGAGACCCAGTACTTC
CDR3 protein: CASRGQLQETQYF
clone size: NA
D gene: TRBD1
J gene: TRBJ2-5
V gene: TRBV7-2

CDR3 DNA: TGTGCCAGCAGCTTTTCGGACAGGGGACTTCGCCTCCACTTT
CDR3 protein: CASSFSDRGLRLHF
clone size: NA
D gene: TRBD1
J gene: TRBJ1-6
V gene: TRBV13

CDR3 DNA: TGTGCCACCAGCAGAGATTCGAACACAGGGGATAGCAATCAGCCCCAGCATTTT
CDR3 protein: CATSRDSNTGDSNQPQHF
clone size: NA
D gene: TRBD1
J gene: TRBJ1-5
V gene: TRBV15

CDR3 DNA: TGCAGTATTTGGGGGCGCGGCGAGCAGTACTTC
CDR3 protein: CSIWGRGEQYF
clone size: NA
D gene: NA
J gene: TRBJ2-7
V gene: TRBV20-1

CDR3 DNA: TGTGCCAGCAGCTTGGCTATGGCTAGGGGAAGGAATGAAAAACTGTTTTTT
CDR3 protein: CASSLAMARGRNEKLFF
clone size: NA
D gene: NA
J gene: TRBJ1-4
V gene: TRBV5-5

CDR3 DNA: TGTGCCAGCAGCTTACTTGGGACAGGGGATAATTCACCCCTCCACTTT
CDR3 protein: CASSLLGTGDNSPLHF
clone size: NA
D gene: TRBD1
J gene: TRBJ1-6
V gene: TRBV7-6

CDR3 DNA: TGCGCCAGCAGCCAAGATCCACCCGGGACAAAAAATCAGCCCCAGCATTTT
CDR3 protein: CASSQDPPGTKNQPQHF
clone size: once
D gene: NA
J gene: TRBJ1-5
V gene: TRBV4-3

CDR3 DNA: TGTGCCAGCAGCTTGACAGGGGGCGGTGAAAAACTGTTTTTT
CDR3 protein: CASSLTGGGEKLFF
clone size: NA
D gene: TRBD1
J gene: TRBJ1-4
V gene: TRBV7-2

CDR3 DNA: TGTGCCAGCAGCCCAAAAGGGGGCTCTGGAAACACCATATATTTT
CDR3 protein: CASSPKGGSGNTIYF
clone size: NA
D gene: NA
J gene: TRBJ1-3
V gene: TRBV13

CDR3 DNA: TGTGCCAGCAGCTCCAGCGGGAAGCAGTTCTTC
CDR3 protein: CASSSSGKQFF
clone size: once
D gene: TRBD2
J gene: TRBJ2-1
V gene: TRBV7-9

CDR3 DNA: TGCAGCGTTGAAGGGGACACGGCCTACGAGCAGTACTTC
CDR3 protein: CSVEGDTAYEQYF
clone size: NA
D gene: NA
J gene: TRBJ2-7
V gene: TRBV29-1

CDR3 DNA: TGTGCCAGCGGAATTCCGGGACTAGCGGGGGTGAGCACCGGGGAGCTGTTTTTT
CDR3 protein: CASGIPGLAGVSTGELFF
clone size: NA
D gene: TRBD2
J gene: TRBJ2-2
V gene: TRBV2

CDR3 DNA: TGTGCTAGTGCCCTAGTATTGAACTCTGGGGCCAACGTCCTGACTTTC
CDR3 protein: CASALVLNSGANVLTF
clone size: NA
D gene: NA
J gene: TRBJ2-6
V gene: TRBV12-5

CDR3 DNA: TGTGCCAGCAGCTTAGCCACCGGCAGGGGCTTTAATTCACCCCTCCACTTT
CDR3 protein: CASSLATGRGFNSPLHF
clone size: NA
D gene: NA
J gene: TRBJ1-6
V gene: TRBV7-2

CDR3 DNA: TGTGCCAGCAGCTTAAGCACTAGCGGGGGATCCTACGAGCAGTACTTC
CDR3 protein: CASSLSTSGGSYEQYF
clone size: NA
D gene: TRBD2
J gene: TRBJ2-7
V gene: TRBV7-9

CDR3 DNA: TGCAGTGCTAGTAGTACGACAGGACTGTGGGGCTACGAGCAGTACTTC
CDR3 protein: CSASSTTGLWGYEQYF
clone size: NA
D gene: NA
J gene: TRBJ2-7
V gene: TRBV20-1

CDR3 DNA: TGCGCCAGCAGCCAAGCACTAGCGGTCGGCACAGATACGCAGTATTTT
CDR3 protein: CASSQALAVGTDTQYF
clone size: NA
D gene: TRBD2
J gene: TRBJ2-3
V gene: TRBV4-3

CDR3 DNA: TGTGCCACCCAGGACAGGGTGGGGTCCTACGAGCAGTACTTC
CDR3 protein: CATQDRVGSYEQYF
clone size: once
D gene: TRBD1
J gene: TRBJ2-7
V gene: TRBV15

CDR3 DNA: TGTGCCAGCAGCGGACTGAAAGGAGCCAAAAACATTCAGTACTTC
CDR3 protein: CASSGLKGAKNIQYF
clone size: NA
D gene: NA
J gene: TRBJ2-4
V gene: TRBV25-1

CDR3 DNA: TGTGCCAGCAGCCCCCAGGCTAGCGGGGTCTACGAGCAGTACTTC
CDR3 protein: CASSPQASGVYEQYF
clone size: NA
D gene: NA
J gene: TRBJ2-7
V gene: TRBV21-1

CDR3 DNA: TGTGCCAGCTCACCACAGGGGGCGATGGGCAACGAGCAGTACTTC
CDR3 protein: CASSPQGAMGNEQYF
clone size: NA
D gene: TRBD1
J gene: TRBJ2-7
V gene: TRBV18

CDR3 DNA: TGTGCCAGTACTGGGGGCGCCCCTATATCCGGGGAGCTGTTTTTT
CDR3 protein: CASTGGAPISGELFF
clone size: NA
D gene: NA
J gene: TRBJ2-2
V gene: TRBV19

CDR3 DNA: TGCGCCAGCAGCCAAGATGTGTGGGGAGCCTACGAGCAGTACTTC
CDR3 protein: CASSQDVWGAYEQYF
clone size: large
D gene: NA
J gene: TRBJ2-7
V gene: TRBV4-3

CDR3 DNA: TGTGCCAGCAGCCAAGAACAGCGACAGGGCACGATGAACACTGAAGCTTTCTTT
CDR3 protein: CASSQEQRQGTMNTEAFF
clone size: NA
D gene: TRBD1
J gene: TRBJ1-1
V gene: TRBV3-1/TRBV3-2

CDR3 DNA: TGTGCCAGCAGTTTGTCCCCAGGGGGCAACTATGGCTACACCTTC
CDR3 protein: CASSLSPGGNYGYTF
clone size: NA
D gene: TRBD1
J gene: TRBJ1-2
V gene: TRBV27

CDR3 DNA: TGTGCCAGCAGTACATGGGGGGGGACCGAGACCCAGTACTTC
CDR3 protein: CASSTWGGTETQYF
clone size: NA
D gene: TRBD2
J gene: TRBJ2-5
V gene: TRBV6-6

CDR3 DNA: TGTGCCTGGAGACGGGGTTACGAGCAGTACTTC
CDR3 protein: CAWRRGYEQYF
clone size: NA
D gene: NA
J gene: TRBJ2-7
V gene: TRBV30

CDR3 DNA: TGTGCCAGCAGCTTAGGGGACAGGAGCATTCAGTACTTC
CDR3 protein: CASSLGDRSIQYF
clone size: NA
D gene: TRBD1
J gene: TRBJ2-4
V gene: TRBV7-9

CDR3 DNA: TGCGCCAGCAGCTTGCGAGGGAAACAGCCCCAGCATTTT
CDR3 protein: CASSLRGKQPQHF
clone size: NA
D gene: NA
J gene: TRBJ1-5
V gene: TRBV5-1

CDR3 DNA: TGTGCCAGCAGTTTGGACAGGGAGACCCAGTACTTC
CDR3 protein: CASSLDRETQYF
clone size: NA
D gene: TRBD1
J gene: TRBJ2-5
V gene: TRBV12-3/TRBV12-4

CDR3 DNA: TGTGCCAGCAGCGCACCGGGACAGGGGATCCTCGAGCAGTACTTC
CDR3 protein: CASSAPGQGILEQYF
clone size: NA
D gene: TRBD1
J gene: TRBJ2-7
V gene: TRBV9

CDR3 DNA: TGCGCCAGCAGCCCCGGATTTGTGTCAATCGGTGGCGGGGGCTACACCTTC
CDR3 protein: CASSPGFVSIGGGGYTF
clone size: NA
D gene: NA
J gene: TRBJ1-2
V gene: TRBV5-1

CDR3 DNA: TGTGCCAGCGTTGATAGCGGGGGGGCCAATTACAATGAGCAGTTCTTC
CDR3 protein: CASVDSGGANYNEQFF
clone size: NA
D gene: TRBD2
J gene: TRBJ2-1
V gene: TRBV5-6

CDR3 DNA: TGTGCCAGCAGCTTAGAGGGGGTAGATTCACCCCTCCACTTT
CDR3 protein: CASSLEGVDSPLHF
clone size: NA
D gene: NA
J gene: TRBJ1-6
V gene: TRBV7-9

CDR3 DNA: TGTGCCAGCAGCCAAGCGCACCCCGACAGAAGCTATGGCTACACCTTC
CDR3 protein: CASSQAHPDRSYGYTF
clone size: NA
D gene: NA
J gene: TRBJ1-2
V gene: TRBV3-1/TRBV3-2

CDR3 DNA: TGTGCCAGCAGTTACATGGGGGAGGTCCGGGACATTCAGTACTTC
CDR3 protein: CASSYMGEVRDIQYF
clone size: once
D gene: NA
J gene: TRBJ2-4
V gene: TRBV6-2/TRBV6-3

CDR3 DNA: TGTGCCACCAGTGAGGCTCGGGGACAGTGGAGCTCCTATAATTCACCCCTCCACTTT
CDR3 protein: CATSEARGQWSSYNSPLHF
clone size: NA
D gene: TRBD1
J gene: TRBJ1-6
V gene: TRBV24-1

CDR3 DNA: TGCGCCAGCAGCTTGGCCAGGAGGGGGGGCCCTAGCACCGGGGAGCTGTTTTTT
CDR3 protein: CASSLARRGGPSTGELFF
clone size: NA
D gene: NA
J gene: TRBJ2-2
V gene: TRBV5-1

CDR3 DNA: TGTGCCAGTAGTGTCAAGACAGGGAGAGATACTGAAGCTTTCTTT
CDR3 protein: CASSVKTGRDTEAFF
clone size: NA
D gene: TRBD1
J gene: TRBJ1-1
V gene: TRBV19

CDR3 DNA: TGTGCCAGCAGCCAAGCCCCGACAGTTCTAAGGAATGAGCAGTTCTTC
CDR3 protein: CASSQAPTVLRNEQFF
clone size: NA
D gene: NA
J gene: TRBJ2-1
V gene: TRBV14

CDR3 DNA: TGCGCCAGCAGCCCCATGGGGCCTAGCACAGATACGCAGTATTTT
CDR3 protein: CASSPMGPSTDTQYF
clone size: NA
D gene: NA
J gene: TRBJ2-3
V gene: TRBV5-1

CDR3 DNA: TGTGCCACGACCGGACAAAACACCGGGGAGCTGTTTTTT
CDR3 protein: CATTGQNTGELFF
clone size: NA
D gene: NA
J gene: TRBJ2-2
V gene: TRBV7-9

CDR3 DNA: TGTGCCAGCAGCTACCCCGGGACGAACACCGGGGAGCTGTTTTTT
CDR3 protein: CASSYPGTNTGELFF
clone size: NA
D gene: NA
J gene: TRBJ2-2
V gene: TRBV5-5

CDR3 DNA: TGTGCCAGCAGCAAAGGGGGGCTCTCTGGGGCCAACGTCCTGACTTTC
CDR3 protein: CASSKGGLSGANVLTF
clone size: NA
D gene: NA
J gene: TRBJ2-6
V gene: TRBV21-1